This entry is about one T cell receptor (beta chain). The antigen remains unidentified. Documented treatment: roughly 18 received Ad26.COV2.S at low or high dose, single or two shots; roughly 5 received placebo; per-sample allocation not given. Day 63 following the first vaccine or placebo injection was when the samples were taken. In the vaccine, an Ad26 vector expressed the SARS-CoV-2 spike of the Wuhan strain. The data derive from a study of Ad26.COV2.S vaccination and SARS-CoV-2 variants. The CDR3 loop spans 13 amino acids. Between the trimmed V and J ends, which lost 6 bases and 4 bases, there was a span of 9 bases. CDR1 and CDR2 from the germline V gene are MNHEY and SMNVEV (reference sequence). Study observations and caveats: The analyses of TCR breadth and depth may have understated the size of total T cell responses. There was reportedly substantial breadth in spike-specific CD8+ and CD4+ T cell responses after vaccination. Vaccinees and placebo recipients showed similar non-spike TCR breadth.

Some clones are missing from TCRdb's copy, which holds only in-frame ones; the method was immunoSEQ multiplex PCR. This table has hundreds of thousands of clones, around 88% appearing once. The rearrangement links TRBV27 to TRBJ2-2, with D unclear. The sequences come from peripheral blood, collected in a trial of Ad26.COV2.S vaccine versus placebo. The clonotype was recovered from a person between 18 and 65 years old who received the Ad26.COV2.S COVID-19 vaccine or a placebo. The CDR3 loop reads CASRLHPTGELFF. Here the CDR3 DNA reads TGTGCCAGCAGACTCCACCCCACCGGGGAGCTGTTTTTT.